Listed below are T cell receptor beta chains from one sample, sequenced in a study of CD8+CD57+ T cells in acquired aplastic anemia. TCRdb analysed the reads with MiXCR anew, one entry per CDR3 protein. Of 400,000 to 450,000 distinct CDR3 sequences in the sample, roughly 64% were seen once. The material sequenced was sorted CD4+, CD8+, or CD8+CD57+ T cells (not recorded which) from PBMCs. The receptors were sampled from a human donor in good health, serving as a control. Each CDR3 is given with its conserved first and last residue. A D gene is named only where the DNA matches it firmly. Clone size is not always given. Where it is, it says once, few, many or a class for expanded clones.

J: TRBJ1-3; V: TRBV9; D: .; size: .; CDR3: CASSVGSRAEAYSIYF; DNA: TGTGCCAGCAGCGTAGGGAGCCGGGCAGAAGCTTACTCCATATATTTT
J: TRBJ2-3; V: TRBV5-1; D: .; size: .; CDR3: CASSQRGEATDTQYF; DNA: TGCGCCAGCAGCCAGAGAGGGGAGGCTACAGATACGCAGTATTTT
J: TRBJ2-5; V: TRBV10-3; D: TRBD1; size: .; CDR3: CASSNGQGQEVHTQYF; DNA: TGTGCTAGCAGTAACGGGCAAGGACAGGAGGTACATACCCAGTACTTC
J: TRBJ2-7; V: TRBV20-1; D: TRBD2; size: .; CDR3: CSARDFSGDSQYF; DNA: TGCAGTGCTAGAGATTTTAGCGGGGACTCGCAGTACTTC
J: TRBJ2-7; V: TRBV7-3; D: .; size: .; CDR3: CATSRDRASAHEQYF; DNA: TGTGCCACCAGCAGGGACCGTGCCTCAGCCCACGAGCAGTACTTC
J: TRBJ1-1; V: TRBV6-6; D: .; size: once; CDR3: CASSRANTEAFF; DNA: TGTGCCAGCAGTAGGGCGAACACTGAAGCTTTCTTT
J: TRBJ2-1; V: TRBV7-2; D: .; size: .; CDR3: CASGGTGSYNEQFF; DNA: TGTGCCAGCGGCGGGACGGGTTCCTACAATGAGCAGTTCTTC
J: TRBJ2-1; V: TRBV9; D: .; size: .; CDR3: CASSGTGAGYTFEFF; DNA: .
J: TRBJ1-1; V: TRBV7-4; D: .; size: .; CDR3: CASSSPGTGETEDFF; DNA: TGTGCCAGCAGCTCCCCAGGCACAGGAGAGACTGAAGATTTCTTT
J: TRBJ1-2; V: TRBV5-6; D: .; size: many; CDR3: CASSLGRVVSGTF; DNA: TGTGCCAGCAGCTTGGGCAGGGTAGTATCGGGTACCTTC
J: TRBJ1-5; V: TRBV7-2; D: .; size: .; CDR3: CASSSSGGEENQPQHF; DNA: TGTGCCAGCAGCTCTAGCGGGGGAGAGGAAAATCAGCCCCAGCATTTT
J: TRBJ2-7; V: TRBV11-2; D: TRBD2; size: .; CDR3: CASSLETGGDYEQYF; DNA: TGTGCCAGCAGCTTAGAGACGGGGGGGGACTACGAGCAGTACTTC
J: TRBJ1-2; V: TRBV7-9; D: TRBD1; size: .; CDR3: CASSLVRQGGNYGYTF; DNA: TGTGCCAGCAGCTTAGTCCGGCAGGGGGGCAACTATGGCTACACCTTC
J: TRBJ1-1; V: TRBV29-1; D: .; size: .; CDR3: CSGRDADSGAFF; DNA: TGCAGCGGAAGGGATGCAGACAGTGGAGCTTTCTTT
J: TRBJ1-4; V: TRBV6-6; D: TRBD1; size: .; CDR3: CASSPTGGLEKLFF; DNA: TGTGCCAGCAGTCCGACAGGGGGCCTTGAAAAACTGTTTTTT